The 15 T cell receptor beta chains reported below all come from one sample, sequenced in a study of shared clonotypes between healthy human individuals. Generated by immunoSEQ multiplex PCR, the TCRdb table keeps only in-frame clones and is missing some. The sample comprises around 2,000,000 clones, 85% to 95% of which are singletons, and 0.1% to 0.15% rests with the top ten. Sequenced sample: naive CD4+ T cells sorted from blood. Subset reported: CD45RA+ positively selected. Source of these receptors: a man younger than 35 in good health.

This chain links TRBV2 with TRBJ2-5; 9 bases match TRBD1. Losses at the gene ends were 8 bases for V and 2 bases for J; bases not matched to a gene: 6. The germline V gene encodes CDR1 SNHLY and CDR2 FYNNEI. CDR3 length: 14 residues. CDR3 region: CASGGQGLQETQYF. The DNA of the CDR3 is TGTGCCAGCGGGGGACAGGGACTTCAAGAGACCCAGTACTTC.

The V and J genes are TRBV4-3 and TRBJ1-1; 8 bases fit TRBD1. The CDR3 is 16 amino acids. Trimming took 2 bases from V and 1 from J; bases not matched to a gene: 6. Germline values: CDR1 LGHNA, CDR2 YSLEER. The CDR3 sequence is CASSQLPGTGNTEAFF. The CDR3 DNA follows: TGCGCCAGCAGCCAACTACCCGGGACAGGGAACACTGAAGCTTTCTTT.

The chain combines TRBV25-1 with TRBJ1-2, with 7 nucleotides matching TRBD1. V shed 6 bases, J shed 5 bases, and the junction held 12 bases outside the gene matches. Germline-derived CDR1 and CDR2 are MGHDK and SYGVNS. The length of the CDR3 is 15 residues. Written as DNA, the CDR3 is TGTGCCAGCAGCAAACAGGGGCCGGGGGAATATGGCTACACCTTC. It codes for CASSKQGPGEYGYTF.

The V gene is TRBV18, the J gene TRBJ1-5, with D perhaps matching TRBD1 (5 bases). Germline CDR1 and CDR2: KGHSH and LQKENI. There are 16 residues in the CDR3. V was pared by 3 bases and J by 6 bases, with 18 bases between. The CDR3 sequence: CASSPNSGGTAQPQHF. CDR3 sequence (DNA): TGTGCCAGCTCACCGAACTCGGGTGGGACCGCTCAGCCCCAGCATTTT.

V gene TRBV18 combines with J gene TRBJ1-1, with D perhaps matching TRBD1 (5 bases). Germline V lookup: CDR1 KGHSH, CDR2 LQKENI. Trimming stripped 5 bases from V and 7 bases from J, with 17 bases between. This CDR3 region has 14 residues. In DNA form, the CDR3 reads TGTGCCAGCTCAGCCGGGAGACAGACATTTGAAGCTTTCTTT. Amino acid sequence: CASSAGRQTFEAFF.

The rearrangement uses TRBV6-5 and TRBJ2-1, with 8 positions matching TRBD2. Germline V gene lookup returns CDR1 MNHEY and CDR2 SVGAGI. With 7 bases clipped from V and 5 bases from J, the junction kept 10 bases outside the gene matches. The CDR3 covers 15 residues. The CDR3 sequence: CASTSLGGGHNEQFF. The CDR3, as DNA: TGTGCCAGCACCTCTCTGGGCGGGGGGCACAATGAGCAGTTCTTC.

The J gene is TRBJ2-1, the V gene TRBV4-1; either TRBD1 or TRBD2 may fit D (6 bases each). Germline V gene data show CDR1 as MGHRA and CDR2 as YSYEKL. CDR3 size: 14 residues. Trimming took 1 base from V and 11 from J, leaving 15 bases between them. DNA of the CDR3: TGCGCCAGCAGCCAAGTTAAGGAGGGACACCAGCAGTTCTTC. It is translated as CASSQVKEGHQQFF.

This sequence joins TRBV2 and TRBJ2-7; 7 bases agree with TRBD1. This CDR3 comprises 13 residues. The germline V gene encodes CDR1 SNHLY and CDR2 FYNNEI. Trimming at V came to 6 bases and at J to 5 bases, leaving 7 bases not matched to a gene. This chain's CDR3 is CASRREGGHEQYF. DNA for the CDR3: TGTGCCAGCAGGAGAGAAGGGGGCCACGAGCAGTACTTC.

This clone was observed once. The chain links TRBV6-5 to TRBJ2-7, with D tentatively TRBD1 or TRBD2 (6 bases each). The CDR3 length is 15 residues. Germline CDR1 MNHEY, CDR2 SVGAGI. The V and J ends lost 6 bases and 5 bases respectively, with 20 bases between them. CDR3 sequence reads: CASSRGGLGENEQYF. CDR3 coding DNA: TGTGCCAGCAGCCGAGGGGGGTTAGGGGAAAACGAGCAGTACTTC.

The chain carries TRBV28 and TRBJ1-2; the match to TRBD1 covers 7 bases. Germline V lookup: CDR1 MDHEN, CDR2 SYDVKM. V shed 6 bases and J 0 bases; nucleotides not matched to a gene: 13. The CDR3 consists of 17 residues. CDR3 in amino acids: CASRVGTSTGTNYGYTF. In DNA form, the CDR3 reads TGTGCCAGCAGGGTAGGGACCTCGACAGGGACTAACTATGGCTACACCTTC.

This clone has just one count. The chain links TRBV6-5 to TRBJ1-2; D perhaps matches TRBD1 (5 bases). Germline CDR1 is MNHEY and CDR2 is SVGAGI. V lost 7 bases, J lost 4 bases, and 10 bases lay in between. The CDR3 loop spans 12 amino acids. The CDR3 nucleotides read TGTGCCAGCACCAGGGATTTCTATGGCTACACCTTC. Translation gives CASTRDFYGYTF.

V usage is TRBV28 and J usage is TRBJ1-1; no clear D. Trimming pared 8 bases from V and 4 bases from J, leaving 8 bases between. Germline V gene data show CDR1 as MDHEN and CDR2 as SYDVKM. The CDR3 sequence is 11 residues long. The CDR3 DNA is TGTGCCAGCGGTTCCTCCACTGAAGCTTTCTTT. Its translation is CASGSSTEAFF.

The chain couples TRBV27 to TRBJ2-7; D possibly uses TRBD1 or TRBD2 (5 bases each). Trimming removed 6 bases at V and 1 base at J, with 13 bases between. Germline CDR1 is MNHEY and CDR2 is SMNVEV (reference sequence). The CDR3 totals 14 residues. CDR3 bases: TGTGCCAGCAGACACGACAGACTATCCTACGAGCAGTACTTC. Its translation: CASRHDRLSYEQYF.

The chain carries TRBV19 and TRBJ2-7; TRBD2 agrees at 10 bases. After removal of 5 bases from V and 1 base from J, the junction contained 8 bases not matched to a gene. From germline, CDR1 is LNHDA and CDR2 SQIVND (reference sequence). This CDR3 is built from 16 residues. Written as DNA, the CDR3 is TGTGCCAGTAGTGCCATCCTACTAGCGGGGTCCTACGAGCAGTACTTC. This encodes CASSAILLAGSYEQYF.

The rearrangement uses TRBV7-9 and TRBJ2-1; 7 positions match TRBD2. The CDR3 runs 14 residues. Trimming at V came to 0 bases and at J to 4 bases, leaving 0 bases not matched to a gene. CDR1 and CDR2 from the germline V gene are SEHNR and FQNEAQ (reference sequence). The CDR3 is CASSLALAYNEQFF. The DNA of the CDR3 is TGTGCCAGCAGCTTAGCACTAGCGTACAATGAGCAGTTCTTC. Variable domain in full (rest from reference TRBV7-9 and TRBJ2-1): DTGVSQNPRHKITKRGQNVTFRCDPISEHNRLYWYRQTLGQGPEFLTYFQNEAQLEKSRLLSDRFSAERPKGSFSTLEIQRTEQGDSAMYLCASSLALAYNEQFFGPGTRLTVL.